The 2 T cell receptor beta chains below come from one sample, sequenced in a study of cytomegalovirus exposure and HLA in healthy donors. A multiplex PCR was run with 60 Vbeta primers and 13 Jbeta primers. TCRdb keeps only in-frame clones here, not all; method: immunoSEQ multiplex PCR. This table has some 150,000 clones, approximately 81% appearing once. Source material: PBMCs. These receptor sequences come from a woman aged 25 to 39 in good health and CMV-seropositive.

The rearrangement uses TRBV18 and TRBJ1-3, with D possibly matching TRBD1 (6 bases). The V gene's germline CDR1 is KGHSH and CDR2 LQKENI. The germline V and J ends were trimmed by 3 bases and 6 bases, with 15 bases remaining between them. This CDR3 comprises 15 residues. CDR3 in amino acids: CASSPSRDIPNTIYF. For the CDR3, the DNA is TGTGCCAGCTCACCCTCCCGGGACATCCCAAACACCATATATTTT.

This sequence joins TRBV29-1 and TRBJ1-2; no reliable D call. Germline V gene data show CDR1 as SQVTM and CDR2 as ANQGSEA. Trimming pared 4 bases from V and 2 bases from J, leaving 17 bases between. The CDR3 spans 15 residues. The CDR3: CSVVGFGRGNYGYTF. The CDR3 DNA reads as TGCAGCGTTGTTGGGTTTGGCAGAGGGAACTATGGCTACACCTTC.